This record looks at one TCR beta chain sequence and its context. The sample belongs to a study of shared T cell receptors in the human thymus. Trimming stripped 4 bases from V and 5 bases from J, with 21 bases between. The CDR3 has 17 residues. Germline V CDR1 and CDR2: SGHRS, YFSETQ. Clones were sequenced by immunoSEQ multiplex PCR, and TCRdb holds only the in-frame ones, with some missing. The sample contains about 380,000 clones, over 90% of which appear only once. The specimen was thymocytes. The chain employs TRBV5-1 and TRBJ2-2; D possibly corresponds to TRBD2 (7 bases). The clonotype originates from a human donor. Written as DNA, the CDR3 is TGCGCCAGCAGCCCACTATTTGGGGGGGCAAGTACCGGGGAGCTGTTTTTT. This sequence encodes CASSPLFGGASTGELFF.